This TCR beta chain was captured in a study of beta chain features in type 1 diabetes. Study background: Sorted cell examination encompassed around 100,000,000 cells across all samples.

There are a few counts of this clone. Its antigen is not known. Sequencing targeted expressed TCRB transcripts, as all isolated RNA had been reverse transcribed. About 3.57 million reads per sample on average were obtained from naive, central memory and regulatory T cell samples. The repertoire was sequenced with immunoSEQ multiplex PCR; TCRdb's copy has only in-frame clones and lacks some. Of around 310,000 clones listed, approximately 10% are singletons. V was trimmed by 0 bases and J by 8 bases, leaving 13 bases between them. The CDR3 contains 15 residues. Germline CDR1 reads LGHNA; CDR2 reads YSLEER. Overall study findings and caveats: Moderately but significantly shorter TCRB CDR3s were found in Type 1 diabetes patients in all four CD4+ subsets. Type 1 diabetes patients had VDJ junctions that carried fewer insertions and more deletions.

This clonotype was sampled from a woman aged 25 to 39 in good health. Sequencing input: naive CD4+ T cells from blood. V gene TRBV4-3 combines with J gene TRBJ1-4; D remains ambiguous. The CDR3: CASSQDLQLWEKLFF. The DNA of the CDR3 is TGCGCCAGCAGCCAAGATCTACAGCTCTGGGAAAAACTGTTTTTT.